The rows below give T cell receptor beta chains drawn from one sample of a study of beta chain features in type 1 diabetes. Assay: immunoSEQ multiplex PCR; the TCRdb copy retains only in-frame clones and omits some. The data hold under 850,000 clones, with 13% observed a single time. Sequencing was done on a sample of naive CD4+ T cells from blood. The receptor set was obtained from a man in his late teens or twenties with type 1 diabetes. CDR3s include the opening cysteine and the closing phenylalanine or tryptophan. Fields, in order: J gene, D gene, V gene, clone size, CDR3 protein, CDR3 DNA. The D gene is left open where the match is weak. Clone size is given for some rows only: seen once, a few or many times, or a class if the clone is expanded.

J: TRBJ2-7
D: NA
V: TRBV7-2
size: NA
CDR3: CASSFGLTGEQYF
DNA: TGTGCCAGCAGCTTTGGTTTGACAGGCGAGCAGTACTTC

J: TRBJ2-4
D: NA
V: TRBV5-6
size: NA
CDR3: CASSWWAKNIQYF
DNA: TGTGCCAGCAGCTGGTGGGCCAAAAACATTCAGTACTTC

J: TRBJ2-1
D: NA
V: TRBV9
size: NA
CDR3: CASSVAEGRQAYSYNEQFF
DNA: TGTGCCAGCAGCGTAGCTGAGGGTAGACAGGCCTACTCCTACAATGAGCAGTTCTTC

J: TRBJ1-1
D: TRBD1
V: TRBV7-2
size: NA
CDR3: CASSRQGDTEAFF
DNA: TGTGCCAGCAGCCGACAGGGAGACACTGAAGCTTTCTTT

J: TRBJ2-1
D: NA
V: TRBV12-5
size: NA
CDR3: CASGLHGVGKGQFF
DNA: TGTGCTAGTGGTTTGCACGGGGTGGGCAAAGGGCAGTTCTTC

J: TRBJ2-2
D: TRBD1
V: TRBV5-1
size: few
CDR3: CASSAGQGALTGELFF
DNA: TGCGCCAGCAGCGCGGGACAGGGGGCGCTCACCGGGGAGCTGTTTTTT

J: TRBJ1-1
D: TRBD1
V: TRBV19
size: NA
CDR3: CASSYEGANTEAFF
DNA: TGTGCCAGTAGTTATGAGGGGGCGAACACTGAAGCTTTCTTT

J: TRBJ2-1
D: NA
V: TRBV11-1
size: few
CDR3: CASSLLLTGNEQFF
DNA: TGTGCCAGCAGCTTACTCTTGACGGGCAATGAGCAGTTCTTC

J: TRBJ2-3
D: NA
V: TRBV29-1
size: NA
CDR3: CSAPEGLTDTQYF
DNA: TGCAGCGCTCCGGAGGGGCTTACAGATACGCAGTATTTT

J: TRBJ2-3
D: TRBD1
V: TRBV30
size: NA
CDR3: CAWSPGQDTQYF
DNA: TGTGCCTGGAGTCCGGGACAGGATACGCAGTATTTT

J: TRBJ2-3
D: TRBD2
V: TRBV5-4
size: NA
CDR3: CASSLGGRLHTDTQYF
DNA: TGTGCCAGCAGCCTGGGGGGGAGGCTACACACAGATACGCAGTATTTT

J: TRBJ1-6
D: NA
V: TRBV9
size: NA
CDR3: CASSVMAGGNSPLHF
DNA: TGTGCCAGCAGCGTAATGGCGGGGGGCAATTCACCCCTCCACTTT

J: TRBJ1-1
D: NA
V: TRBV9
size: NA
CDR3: CASSVAVRENAEAFF
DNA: TGTGCCAGCAGCGTAGCCGTCAGGGAGAACGCTGAAGCTTTCTTT

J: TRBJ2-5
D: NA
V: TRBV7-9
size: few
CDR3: CASSLGATIVKTQYF
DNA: TGTGCCAGCAGCTTAGGGGCGACGATCGTGAAGACCCAGTACTTC

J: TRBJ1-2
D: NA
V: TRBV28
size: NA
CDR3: CASRDGNYGYTF
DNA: TGTGCCAGCAGAGACGGGAACTATGGCTACACCTTC

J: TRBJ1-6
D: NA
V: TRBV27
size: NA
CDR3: CASSFRGLGALHF
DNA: TGTGCCAGCAGTTTTCGGGGCCTCGGGGCCCTCCACTTT

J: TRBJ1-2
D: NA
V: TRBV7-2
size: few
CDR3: CASSPQSGTPNYGYTF
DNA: TGTGCCAGCAGCCCCCAATCCGGGACACCCAACTATGGCTACACCTTC

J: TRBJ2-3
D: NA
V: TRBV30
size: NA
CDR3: CAWGNTGDTQYF
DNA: TGTGCCTGGGGGAATACAGGGGATACGCAGTATTTT

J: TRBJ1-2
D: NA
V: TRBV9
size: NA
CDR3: CASSVDRVSNYGYTF
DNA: TGTGCCAGCAGCGTAGACCGGGTTAGCAACTATGGCTACACCTTC

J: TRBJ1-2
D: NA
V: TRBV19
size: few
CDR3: CASSIDGQRKMDGYTF
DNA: TGTGCCAGTAGTATTGACGGACAGCGAAAAATGGATGGCTACACCTTC

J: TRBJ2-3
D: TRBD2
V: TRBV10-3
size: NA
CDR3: CAISSGLAGGTDTQYF
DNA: TGTGCCATCAGCTCAGGACTAGCGGGGGGCACAGATACGCAGTATTTT

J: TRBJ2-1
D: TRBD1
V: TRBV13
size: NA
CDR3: CASSLGTDETVRIYNEQFF
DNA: TGTGCCAGCAGCTTGGGGACAGACGAGACGGTAAGAATCTACAATGAGCAGTTCTTC

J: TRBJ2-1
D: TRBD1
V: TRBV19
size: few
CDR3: CASSIGQGPSGEQFF
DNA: TGTGCCAGTAGTATAGGACAGGGACCATCGGGTGAGCAGTTCTTC

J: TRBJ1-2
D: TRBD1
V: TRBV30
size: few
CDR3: CAWSSQTGGSGYTF
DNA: TGTGCCTGGAGTTCCCAGACAGGGGGCTCCGGCTACACCTTC

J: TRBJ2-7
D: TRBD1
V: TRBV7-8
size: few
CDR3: CASSLADRGPSSYEQYF
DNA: TGTGCCAGCAGCTTAGCGGACAGGGGCCCGAGCTCCTACGAGCAGTACTTC

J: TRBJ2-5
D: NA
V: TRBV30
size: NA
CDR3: CAWSDGTQETQYF
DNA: TGTGCCTGGAGTGATGGCACCCAAGAGACCCAGTACTTC

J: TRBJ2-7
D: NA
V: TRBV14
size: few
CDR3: CASSQGSGVVRHF
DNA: TGTGCCAGCAGCCAAGGTTCGGGCGTCGTAAGGCACTTC

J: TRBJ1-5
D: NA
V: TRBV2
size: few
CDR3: CASRQANQPQHF
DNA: TGTGCCAGCAGACAGGCTAATCAGCCCCAGCATTTT

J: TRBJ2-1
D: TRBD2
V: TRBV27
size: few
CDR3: CASSPPLAGGRNEQFF
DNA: TGTGCCAGCAGTCCACCCCTAGCGGGGGGGAGGAATGAGCAGTTCTTC

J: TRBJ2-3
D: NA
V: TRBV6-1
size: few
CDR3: CASNPGSTDTQYF
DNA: TGTGCCAGCAACCCCGGGAGCACAGATACGCAGTATTTT

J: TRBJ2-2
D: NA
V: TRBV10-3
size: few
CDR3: CATQGGPGELFF
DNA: TGTGCCACCCAAGGAGGGCCCGGGGAGCTGTTTTTT

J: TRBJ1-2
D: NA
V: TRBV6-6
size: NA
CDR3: CASSYSGRAGYTF
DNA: TGTGCCAGCAGTTACTCTGGACGGGCGGGCTACACCTTC

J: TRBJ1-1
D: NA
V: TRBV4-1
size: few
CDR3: CASSLPGRGGTEAFF
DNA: TGCGCCAGCAGCCTCCCGGGGAGGGGAGGCACTGAAGCTTTCTTT

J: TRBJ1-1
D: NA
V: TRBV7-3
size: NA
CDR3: CASSLTAGYTEAFF
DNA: TGTGCCAGCAGCTTAACGGCCGGGTACACTGAAGCTTTCTTT

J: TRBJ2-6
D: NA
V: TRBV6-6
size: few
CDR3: CASILNSGANVLTF
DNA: TGTGCCAGCATTCTGAACTCTGGGGCCAACGTCCTGACTTTC

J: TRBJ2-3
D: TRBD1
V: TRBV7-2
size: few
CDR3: CASSSTGGPDTQYF
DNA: TGTGCCAGCAGCTCGACAGGGGGCCCAGATACGCAGTATTTT

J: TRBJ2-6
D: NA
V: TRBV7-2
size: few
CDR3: CASSPTGYAGANVLTF
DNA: TGTGCCAGCAGCCCTACAGGGTACGCTGGGGCCAACGTCCTGACTTTC

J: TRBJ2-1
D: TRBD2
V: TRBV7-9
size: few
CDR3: CASSLGWDYNNEQFF
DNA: TGTGCCAGCAGCTTAGGGTGGGACTATAACAATGAGCAGTTCTTC

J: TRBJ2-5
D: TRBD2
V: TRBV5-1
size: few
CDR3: CASSDEGRVETQYF
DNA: TGCGCCAGCAGCGATGAGGGGAGGGTGGAGACCCAGTACTTC